The 26 T cell receptor beta chains below come from one sample, sequenced in a study of T cells in Graves' hyperthyroidism and ophthalmopathy. Researchers took RNA transcripts and amplified the TCR beta CDR3 regions from them. TCR CDR3 regions were first amplified by RT-PCR with HTBI primers. TCRdb reprocessed the multiplex PCR reads via MiXCR and lists one record per CDR3 protein. The repertoire includes 350,000 to 450,000 distinct CDR3 sequences, about a sixth of them detected once, and almost 35% sits in the top ten. The specimen was blood. The receptors were sampled from a woman younger than 45 with Graves' hyperthyroidism that later progressed to Graves' ophthalmopathy.

Of note for this clonotype: A much more abundant neighbour one base away suggests this may be a read error. The chain links TRBV20-1 to TRBJ2-2; a possible D gene is TRBD1 (6 bases). The V and J ends lost 5 bases and 7 bases respectively, with 17 bases between them. The CDR3 has 14 residues. The germline V gene has CDR1 DFQATT and CDR2 SNEGSKA (reference sequence). CDR3 sequence reads: CSARTPQGIGELFF. CDR3 bases: TGCAGTGCTCGGACACCACAGGGCATCGGGGAGCTGTTTTTT.

There are many counts of this clonotype. The genes are TRBV28 and TRBJ2-7, with no clear D. The CDR3 consists of 13 residues. Trimming pared 3 bases from V and 0 bases from J, leaving 6 bases between. Looked up from germline, CDR1 is MDHEN and CDR2 is SYDVKM. The CDR3 DNA is TGTGCCAGCAGTTTGAGAAGCTCCTACGAGCAGTACTTC. It yields the protein CASSLRSSYEQYF.

This clonotype was detected a few times. V usage is TRBV20-1 and J usage is TRBJ2-7; D is perhaps TRBD1 or TRBD2 (6 bases each). V was clipped by 6 bases and J by 2 bases, with 14 bases between them. Germline V gives CDR1 DFQATT, CDR2 SNEGSKA (reference sequence). The CDR3 is 13 amino acids. The CDR3 here is CSARGQGTYEQYF. DNA of the CDR3: TGCAGTGCCCGGGGGCAGGGAACCTACGAGCAGTACTTC.

This clonotype was counted ten times or more. The V call is TRBV5-1, the J call TRBJ2-3, with 9 bases aligning to TRBD2. J lost 6 bases, V lost 0 bases, and 5 bases had no gene match. CDR1 is SGHRS, CDR2 YFSETQ, per germline. The CDR3 covers 15 residues. The CDR3 here is CASSLAAGLADTQYF. In nucleotides, the CDR3 is TGCGCCAGCAGCTTGGCCGCAGGACTAGCGGATACGCAGTATTTT.

This clonotype was observed at least ten times. V usage is TRBV11-2 and J usage is TRBJ2-7; D gene unclear. CDR3 length equals 14 residues. Germline loops: CDR1 SGHAT, CDR2 FQNNGV. Trimming cost V 1 base and J 0 bases, with 7 bases left between them. The CDR3 DNA sequence: TGTGCCAGCAGCTTAGTTCACCGCTCCTACGAGCAGTACTTC. This encodes CASSLVHRSYEQYF.

The J gene is TRBJ2-5, the V gene TRBV4-1; D may match TRBD1 or TRBD2 (5 bases each). Germline V lookup: CDR1 MGHRA, CDR2 YSYEKL. CDR3 length: 11 amino acids. V was shortened by 6 bases and J by 13 bases, with 15 bases between the two germline ends. The CDR3 DNA is TGCGCCAGCAGTCGGGACCGTAGAGTGTACTTC. The encoded protein is CASSRDRRVYF.

This clonotype was counted many times. This chain links TRBV4-2 with TRBJ2-7, with TRBD1 matching over 11 bases. Germline loops: CDR1 LGHNA, CDR2 YNFKEQ. The CDR3 is made up of 15 amino acids. The trim removed 1 base at V and 5 bases at J, leaving 4 bases unmatched. For the CDR3, the DNA is TGTGCCAGCAGCCAAGGGGACAGGGGGTTAGACGAGCAGTACTTC. Protein sequence: CASSQGDRGLDEQYF.

This clonotype was seen repeatedly, ten times or more. CDR3 residues: CASSFLSDQETQYF. CDR3 nucleotide sequence: TGCGCCAGCAGCTTCCTCAGTGATCAAGAGACCCAGTACTTC. The chain recombines TRBV5-1 with TRBJ2-5; no clear D gene. Germline V lookup: CDR1 SGHRS, CDR2 YFSETQ. This CDR3 is built from 14 residues. V was shortened by 2 bases and J by 2 bases, with 10 bases between the two germline ends.

This clonotype has a count of ten or more. The chain carries TRBV7-9 and TRBJ2-7, with TRBD1 matching 11 bases. CDR1 is SEHNR and CDR2 is FQNEAQ in the germline V gene (reference sequence). V gave up 0 bases and J gave up 5 bases; unmatched junction bases: 3. The CDR3 extends over 15 amino acids. CDR3 residues: CASSLARTGGDEQYF. Here the CDR3 DNA reads TGTGCCAGCAGCTTAGCGAGGACAGGGGGCGACGAGCAGTACTTC.

This clonotype was found many times. This chain uses TRBV4-1 with TRBJ1-1; a possible D gene is TRBD1 (6 bases). Germline loops: CDR1 MGHRA, CDR2 YSYEKL. Trimming shortened V by 0 bases and J by 11 bases, and 19 bases separated the two germline ends. The CDR3 has 15 residues. The CDR3 bases are TGCGCCAGCAGCCAAGATAGGCAGGGGCTCCCGTCTGCTTTCTTT. This gives the protein CASSQDRQGLPSAFF.

This clonotype was detected only a few times. The rearrangement links TRBV5-1 to TRBJ1-4; D call uncertain. Trimming removed 2 bases at V and 8 bases at J, with 10 bases between. Germline V gene lookup returns CDR1 SGHRS and CDR2 YFSETQ. The CDR3 covers 13 residues. The CDR3, as DNA: TGCGCCAGCAGCTTATGGCCAGCCGAAAAACTGTTTTTT. It yields the protein CASSLWPAEKLFF.

Worth noting for this clonotype: A much larger clone lies one base from this, so it may be a read error. This chain links TRBV7-6 with TRBJ2-5; perhaps TRBD1 as D (7 bases). Germline CDR1 is SGHVS and CDR2 is FNYEAQ. This CDR3 has 17 residues. CDR3 DNA sequence: TGTACCAGCAGCGGACAGGAGGCGGGACATTCTGTGTGGACCCAGTACTTC. Translation gives CTSSGQEAGHSVWTQYF.

This clonotype was observed many times. The chain couples TRBV4-1 to TRBJ2-7; 7 nucleotides line up with TRBD1. Germline assignment: CDR1 MGHRA and CDR2 YSYEKL. The CDR3 loop spans 14 amino acids. The trim removed 6 bases at V and 2 bases at J, leaving 7 bases unmatched. This chain's CDR3 is CASSSRDSAYEQYF. CDR3 DNA: TGCGCCAGCAGTAGCCGGGACAGTGCCTACGAGCAGTACTTC.

This clonotype was detected only a few times. The chain recombines TRBV25-1 with TRBJ2-2; D possibly uses TRBD1 or TRBD2 (5 bases each). This CDR3 is 15 amino acids long. Germline assignment: CDR1 MGHDK and CDR2 SYGVNS. Trimming pared 3 bases from V and 4 bases from J, leaving 12 bases between. CDR3 amino acids: CASSDPGSATGELFF. For the CDR3, the DNA is TGTGCCAGCAGTGACCCAGGGAGTGCCACCGGGGAGCTGTTTTTT. The full variable domain, completed using reference TRBV25-1 and TRBJ2-2, is EADIYQTPRYLVIGTGKKITLECSQTMGHDKMYWYQQDPGMELHLIHYSYGVNSTEKGDLSSESTVSRIRTEHFPLTLESARPSHTSQYLCASSDPGSATGELFFGEGSRLTVL.

This clonotype was recorded at least ten times. This chain uses TRBV28 with TRBJ2-2; D may be TRBD2 (6 bases). V dropped 2 bases and J dropped 2 bases, with 18 bases sitting between them. Germline CDR1 is MDHEN and CDR2 is SYDVKM. This CDR3 is built from 18 residues. CDR3 coding DNA: TGTGCCAGCAGTTTACCCATAACGGGACTTAGAAACACCGGGGAGCTGTTTTTT. The encoded protein is CASSLPITGLRNTGELFF.

The J gene is TRBJ2-3, the V gene TRBV3-1; either TRBD1 or TRBD2 may fit D (5 bases each). Trimming took 4 bases from V and 0 from J, leaving 14 bases between them. The CDR3 sequence is 16 residues long. Germline V gene sequence: CDR1 LGHDT, CDR2 YNNKEL (reference sequence). CDR3 coding DNA: TGTGCCAGCAGCCGATACCGGGACCCCAGCACAGATACGCAGTATTTT. It encodes CASSRYRDPSTDTQYF.

This clonotype was seen just once. The chain joins TRBV28 to TRBJ2-1, with 14 bases that match TRBD2. V lost 6 bases and J lost 3; bases outside the gene matches: 13. Per germline, CDR1 MDHEN and CDR2 SYDVKM. The length of the CDR3 is 19 residues. CDR3 region: CASSHMGLAGVGFYNEQFF. CDR3 sequence (DNA): TGTGCCAGCAGCCACATGGGACTAGCGGGAGTGGGATTCTACAATGAGCAGTTCTTC.

At least ten counts were recorded for this clonotype. The V call is TRBV7-2, the J call TRBJ2-3, with D hard to call. CDR1 is SGHTA and CDR2 is FQGNSA in the germline V gene. This CDR3 region has 13 residues. V lost 4 bases, J lost 6 bases, and 11 bases lay in between. CDR3 in DNA: TGTGCCAGCAGCTCCGAGCTTGAGGATACGCAGTATTTT. This sequence encodes CASSSELEDTQYF.

This clonotype came up many times. The chain couples TRBV14 to TRBJ1-4; perhaps TRBD1 as D (5 bases). Germline V CDR1 and CDR2: SGHDN, FVKESK. With 0 bases removed from V and 10 bases from J, the gap between germline ends came to 15 bases. CDR3 length: 15 amino acids. CDR3 sequence (DNA): TGTGCCAGCAGCCAAGATTCGGCAGGGTATGGAAAACTGTTTTTT. It encodes CASSQDSAGYGKLFF.

This clonotype appeared many times. The rearrangement joins TRBV5-6 to TRBJ2-1; perhaps TRBD1 as D (6 bases). CDR1 SGHDT and CDR2 YYEEEE come from the germline V gene. This CDR3 has 15 amino acids. V shed 0 bases and J shed 2 bases, with 9 bases lying between them. As DNA, the CDR3 is TGTGCCAGCAGCTTGGAACAGGGAGCCTACAATGAGCAGTTCTTC. Translation: CASSLEQGAYNEQFF.

The rearrangement uses TRBV15 and TRBJ2-2, with D perhaps matching TRBD1 or TRBD2 (6 bases each). The CDR3 spans 19 residues. Trimming took off 4 bases at V and 3 bases at J, with 24 bases between the two ends. In germline, CDR1 is LNHNV, CDR2 YYDKDF (reference sequence). CDR3: CATSTWGPGALRDTGELFF. For the CDR3, the DNA is TGTGCCACCAGCACCTGGGGTCCGGGGGCATTAAGGGACACCGGGGAGCTGTTTTTT.

This clonotype was recorded many times. The gene calls are TRBV28 and TRBJ1-6, with 9 bases aligning to TRBD1. V lost 8 bases and J lost 7; bases outside the gene matches: 6. CDR1 and CDR2 from the germline V gene are MDHEN and SYDVKM. There are 14 residues in the CDR3. The CDR3 bases are TGTGCCAGCGGCTACAGGGGGCAGAATTCACCCCTCCACTTT. Translated: CASGYRGQNSPLHF.

The CDR3 coding sequence is TGCAGTGCTAGAGGGGGGGGGGAGGGTCGGGAGACCCAGTACTTC. Translating it yields CSARGGGEGRETQYF. This rearrangement joins TRBV20-1 to TRBJ2-5; 7 bases align to TRBD2. V lost 1 base and J lost 5; bases outside the gene matches: 10. This CDR3 is built from 15 residues. The germline CDR1 and CDR2 sequences are DFQATT and SNEGSKA (reference sequence).

This clonotype appeared many times. V and J are TRBV6-2 or TRBV6-3 and TRBJ1-5; 12 bases line up with TRBD1. Germline V gene lookup returns CDR1 MNHEY and CDR2 SVGEGT. This CDR3 contains 14 residues. Unmatched junction bases numbered 2, after V lost 6 bases and J lost 5 bases. CDR3 bases: TGTGCCAGCAGGGGACAGGGGGCATATCAGCCCCAGCATTTT. This sequence encodes CASRGQGAYQPQHF.

The table lists this clonotype with many counts. The gene calls are TRBV10-3 and TRBJ1-2, with 10 bases that match TRBD1. The CDR3 loop spans 15 amino acids. The germline CDR1 and CDR2 sequences are ENHRY and SYGVKD. Trimming cost V 7 bases and J 5 bases; bases outside gene matches: 10. DNA of the CDR3: TGTGCCATCACCCCAGGACAGGGGGGAAGTTATGGCTACACCTTC. Translating gives CAITPGQGGSYGYTF.

Points on this clonotype: Being one base from a much bigger clone, this may be a read error. The chain carries TRBV2 and TRBJ1-2, with D tentatively TRBD1 (6 bases). Germline V gives CDR1 SNHLY, CDR2 FYNNEI. The CDR3 spans 12 residues. The V and J ends lost 8 bases and 2 bases respectively, with 9 bases between them. CDR3 residues: CASEDRNYGYTF. The CDR3 region has the DNA TGTGCCAGCGAAGACAGGAACTATGGCTACACCTTC.